This T cell receptor beta chain originates from a study of OX40 agonist ivuxolimab in advanced cancers. Across the study: The patients got ivuxolimab, which is an agonistic anti-OX40 (CD134) antibody. Each dose-escalation patient presented with hepatocellular carcinoma, melanoma, renal cell or head and neck cancer. Partial responses were observed in three patients, of whom one had hepatocellular carcinoma and two had cutaneous melanoma.

Only in-frame clones appear in the TCRdb table, and some are missing; sequencing was by immunoSEQ multiplex PCR. This sample has 45,000 to 70,000 clones; approximately 90% occur once, and the top ten carry more than 1.3%. This clone has a single count. With 5 bases clipped from V and 2 bases from J, the junction kept 5 bases outside the gene matches. CDR1 is SEHNR, CDR2 FQNEAQ, per germline (reference sequence). The CDR3 spans 14 residues. The receptor comes from an adult with an advanced solid tumor such as melanoma, head and neck, liver or kidney cancer. The specimen comprised CD4+ or CD8+ T cells sorted from blood, sampled in a trial of the OX40 agonist ivuxolimab. V gene TRBV7-9 combines with J gene TRBJ2-7, with TRBD2 identical over 8 bases. Here the CDR3 reads CASSDTSGPYEQYF. CDR3 in DNA: TGTGCCAGCAGCGACACTAGCGGCCCCTACGAGCAGTACTTC.